These 10 T cell receptor beta chains originate from one sample sequenced in a study of T cell responses to AZD1222 COVID-19 vaccine. Method: immunoSEQ multiplex PCR; TCRdb's copy keeps in-frame clones and lacks some. The data hold more than 95,000 clones, with 90% observed a single time. Specimen: peripheral blood, collected on day 0 of AZD1222 vaccination. The receptors here all came from an adult in good health.

The chain has TRBV5-1 and TRBJ1-4; D not certain. Germline assignment: CDR1 SGHRS and CDR2 YFSETQ. V lost 3 bases, J lost 0 bases, and 9 bases lay in between. CDR3 length equals 15 residues. The CDR3 coding sequence is TGCGCCAGCAGCTCTGGGGTTGCAACTAATGAAAAACTGTTTTTT. It specifies CASSSGVATNEKLFF.

The V gene is TRBV2, the J gene TRBJ2-4, with D unresolved. Germline CDR1 reads SNHLY; CDR2 reads FYNNEI. CDR3 length equals 12 residues. Deletions cut 6 bases from V and 6 bases from J, with 9 bases between. The CDR3 DNA follows: TGTGCCAGCAGACCGCCTGTAAACATTCAGTACTTC. It specifies CASRPPVNIQYF.

The genes are TRBV7-8 and TRBJ1-2, with 7 bases lining up with TRBD1. V shed 2 bases, J shed 6 bases, and the junction held 3 bases outside the gene matches. Per germline, CDR1 SGHVS and CDR2 FQNEAQ. The CDR3 extends over 13 amino acids. CDR3 region: CASSLRQGNGYTF. The CDR3 region has the DNA TGTGCCAGCAGCTTAAGACAGGGTAATGGCTACACCTTC.

To note about this clone: Sequence at one end of the junction differs from germline and may be a read error. CDR3 region: CASSYFRTDGVLGF. The CDR3 DNA reads TGTGCCAGCAGTTACTTTAGGACGGATGGCGTTCTGGGTTTT. The chain carries TRBV6-5 and TRBJ1-3, with D unresolved. Per the germline V gene, CDR1 is MNHEY and CDR2 is SVGAGI. The CDR3 has 14 residues.

The J gene is TRBJ2-1, the V gene TRBV7-4; TRBD2 matches at 7 bases. Germline V CDR1 and CDR2: SGHVT, SQSDAQ. The CDR3 sequence is 17 residues long. J gave up 8 bases and V 5 bases, and 18 bases lay outside the gene matches. CDR3: CASSLTRGDWSLDEQFF. The CDR3 DNA follows: TGTGCCAGCAGCCTTACTCGGGGGGACTGGTCTTTGGATGAGCAGTTCTTC.

The CDR3 sequence: CASSQKATQETQYF. Here the CDR3 DNA reads TGCGCCAGCAGCCAGAAGGCCACACAAGAGACCCAGTACTTC. The rearrangement joins TRBV4-1 to TRBJ2-5; D not certain. Germline values: CDR1 MGHRA, CDR2 YSYEKL. The CDR3 has 14 residues. V shed 3 bases and J shed 2 bases, with 10 bases lying between them.

This CDR3 is CASSLGIRASNTEAFF. For the CDR3, the DNA is TGTGCCAGCAGCCTAGGAATACGGGCTTCGAACACTGAAGCTTTCTTT. This chain connects TRBV11-1 to TRBJ1-1; D gene ambiguous. Trimming took off 5 bases at V and 1 base at J, with 17 bases between the two ends. From germline, CDR1 is SGHAT and CDR2 FQDESV (reference sequence). The CDR3 runs to 16 residues.

This chain's CDR3 is CASSLHYTGEKLFF. For the CDR3, the DNA is TGTGCCAGCAGCTTACACTATACAGGTGAAAAACTGTTTTTT. The chain recombines TRBV11-2 with TRBJ1-4; D perhaps matches TRBD1 (5 bases). From germline, CDR1 is SGHAT and CDR2 FQNNGV. V was shortened by 2 bases and J by 7 bases, with 11 bases between the two germline ends. The CDR3 has 14 amino acids. The full variable domain, rest sourced from reference TRBV11-2 and TRBJ1-4, is EAGVAQSPRYKIIEKRQSVAFWCNPISGHATLYWYQQILGQGPKLLIQFQNNGVVDDSQLPKDRFSAERLKGVDSTLKIQPAKLEDSAVYLCASSLHYTGEKLFFGSGTQLSVL.

The J gene is TRBJ2-3, the V gene TRBV11-2; TRBD2 matches 11 bases. Germline assignment: CDR1 SGHAT and CDR2 FQNNGV. The trim removed 4 bases at V and 1 base at J, leaving 1 base unmatched. The CDR3 sequence is 15 residues long. As DNA, the CDR3 is TGTGCCAGCAGCTCTAGCGGGGGGCGCACAGATACGCAGTATTTT. Translated, it gives CASSSSGGRTDTQYF.

V gene TRBV9 combines with J gene TRBJ1-4; the match to TRBD1 covers 8 bases. Looked up from germline, CDR1 is SGDLS and CDR2 is YYNGEE. Unmatched junction bases numbered 4, after V lost 4 bases and J lost 5 bases. This CDR3 region has 14 residues. The CDR3 is CASSQTGANEKLFF. The CDR3 DNA sequence: TGTGCCAGCAGCCAGACAGGGGCGAATGAAAAACTGTTTTTT.